This TCR beta chain is from a study of Ad26.COV2.S vaccination and SARS-CoV-2 variants (dated by TCRdb to the early 2020s). Regarding the study in general: Vaccine-arm donors came from COV1001, a multicentre, randomized, double-blind, placebo-controlled phase I-IIa trial of Ad26.COV2.S in healthy adults. Ad26.COV2.S was given intramuscularly at 5x10^10 or 1x10^11 viral particles, as a single shot or as two shots 56 days apart. Sequencing of the TCRbeta repertoire served to evaluate the specificity and breadth of SARS-CoV-2-reactive T cell receptors following Ad26.COV2.S vaccination. A total of roughly 30 samples were included in the TCR-sequenced set, comprising around 19 Ad26.COV2.S vaccine recipients, 5 placebo recipients and 8 SARS-CoV-2 convalescent individuals. Participants in the trial were split at random into five groups of five each, receiving low-dose or high-dose Ad26.COV2.S once or twice, or else placebo on both occasions. Investigators did not know the trial group allocation while performing experiments and assessing outcomes.

In the paper's terms, the treatment or condition label means: 15 to 20 received Ad26.COV2.S at low or high dose, single or two shots; several received placebo; per-sample allocation not given. For vaccine and placebo recipients, repertoires were sequenced using samples collected on day 63 after the first injection. In Cohort 1b, 25 adults aged 18-55 years were enrolled at a single site in Boston, USA, between 29 July and 7 August 2020. Ad26.COV2.S was a replication-incompetent adenovirus type 26 vector expressing a prefusion-stabilized SARS-CoV-2 spike protein from the original Wuhan strain. The junction shows trimming of 0 bases on V and 1 base on J, plus 12 bases between the germline ends. CDR1 is given as MGHRA and CDR2 as YSYEKL, both from the germline V gene. From cysteine to phenylalanine, the CDR3 is 17 amino acids long. CDR3 DNA is the only sequence kept; it has 51 bases, read in frame from the first base.

Results the study describes overall, beyond this receptor: Spike-specific TCR breadth was higher in Ad26.COV2.S recipients than in placebo recipients (P = 0.0014). Substantial breadth of spike-specific CD8+ and CD4+ T cell responses was reported after vaccination. Comparing responses between vaccine doses or regimens was not something the study was powered to do. Non-spike TCR breadth was comparable between vaccine and placebo recipients, consistent with the vaccine containing only spike. The authors noted that total T cell responses may have been underestimated by the TCR breadth and depth analyses.

TCRbeta CDR3 regions were sequenced with the immunoSEQ Assay. After extraction, genomic DNA underwent amplification by bias-controlled multiplex PCR, followed by high-throughput sequencing. The study's processing was this. To quantify the absolute abundance of every unique TCRbeta CDR3 region, sequences were collapsed and filtered. T cell fraction was estimated by normalization of TCRbeta template counts to usable DNA, with usable DNA being measured through amplification of reference genes present in all nucleated cells. Repertoire TCRs were annotated as SARS-CoV-2-specific by exact matching of V gene, CDR3 amino acid sequence and J gene to a known reactive TCR set. The reference SARS-CoV-2 TCR set was derived from MIRA and filtered for enrichment in COVID-19-positive ImmuneCODE repertoires, a step that removed public or cross-reactive TCRs. Based on the MIRA antigens, annotated TCRs were further analysed at the level of specific ORF or position within ORF. Breadth was defined as annotated unique rearrangements over total unique productive rearrangements; depth was the summed frequency of those rearrangements. Group comparisons of TCR breadth used two-sided Wilcoxon rank-sum tests. TCRdb retrieved this table from immuneACCESS and kept in-frame rearrangements only. Not all clones are present; in checked studies, unresolved V genes account for under half, and no reason is known for the remainder. From that table come the V and J calls and clone size; the DNA was used to work out D and trimming. The sample profile shows roughly 400,000 clones; about 90% of them were found once. The leading ten clones occupy roughly 3.9% of the sample.

On this clone: Its antigen is currently not known. The sample holds no much larger clone one base away, and base qualities are not on file.

The rearrangement combines TRBV4-1 with TRBJ2-2; the D call is possibly TRBD1 or TRBD2, each sharing 6 bases. The sample here was peripheral blood, taken in a trial of Ad26.COV2.S vaccine versus placebo. The receptor comes from a person aged 18-65 years who received the Ad26.COV2.S COVID-19 vaccine or a placebo. The DNA sequence is TGCGCCAGCAGCCAAGATGAGGGGGGCCGGAACACCGGGGAGCTGTTTTTT. It specifies CASSQDEGGRNTGELFF.